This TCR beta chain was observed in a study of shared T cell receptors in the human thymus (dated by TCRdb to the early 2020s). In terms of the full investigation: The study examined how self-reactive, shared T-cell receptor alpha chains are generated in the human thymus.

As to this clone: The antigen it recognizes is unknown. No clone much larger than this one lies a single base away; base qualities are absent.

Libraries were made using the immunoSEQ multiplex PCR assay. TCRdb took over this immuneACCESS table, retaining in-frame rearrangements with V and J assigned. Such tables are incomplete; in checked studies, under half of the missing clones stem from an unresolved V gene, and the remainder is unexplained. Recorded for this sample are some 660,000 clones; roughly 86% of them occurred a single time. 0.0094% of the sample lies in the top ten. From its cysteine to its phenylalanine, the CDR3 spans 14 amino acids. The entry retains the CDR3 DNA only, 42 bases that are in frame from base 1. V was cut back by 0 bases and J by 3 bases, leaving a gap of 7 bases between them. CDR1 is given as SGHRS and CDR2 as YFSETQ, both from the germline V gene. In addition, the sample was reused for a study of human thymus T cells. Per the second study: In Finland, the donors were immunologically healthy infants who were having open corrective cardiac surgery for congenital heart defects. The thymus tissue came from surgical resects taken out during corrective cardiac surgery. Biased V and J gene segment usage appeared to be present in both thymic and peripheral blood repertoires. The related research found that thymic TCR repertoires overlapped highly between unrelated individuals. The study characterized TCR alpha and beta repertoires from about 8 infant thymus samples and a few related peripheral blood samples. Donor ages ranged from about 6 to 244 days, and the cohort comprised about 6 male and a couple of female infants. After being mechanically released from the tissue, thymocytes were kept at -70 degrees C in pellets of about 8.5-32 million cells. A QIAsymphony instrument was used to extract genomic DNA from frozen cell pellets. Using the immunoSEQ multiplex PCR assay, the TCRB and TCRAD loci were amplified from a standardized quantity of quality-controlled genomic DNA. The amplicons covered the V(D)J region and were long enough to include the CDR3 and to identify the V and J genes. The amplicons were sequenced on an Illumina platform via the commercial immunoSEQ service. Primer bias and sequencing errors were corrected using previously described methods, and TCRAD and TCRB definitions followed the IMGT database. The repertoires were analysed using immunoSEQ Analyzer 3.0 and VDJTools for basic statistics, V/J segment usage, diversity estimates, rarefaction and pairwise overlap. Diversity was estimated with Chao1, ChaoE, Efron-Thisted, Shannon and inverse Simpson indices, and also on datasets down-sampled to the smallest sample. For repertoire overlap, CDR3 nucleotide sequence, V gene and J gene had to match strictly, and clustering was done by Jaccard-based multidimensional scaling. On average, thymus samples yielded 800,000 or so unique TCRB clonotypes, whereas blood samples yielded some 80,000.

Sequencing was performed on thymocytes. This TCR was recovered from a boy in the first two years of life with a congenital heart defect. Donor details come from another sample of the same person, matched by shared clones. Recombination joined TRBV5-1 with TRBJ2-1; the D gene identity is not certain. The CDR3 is CASSLDLNYNEQFF. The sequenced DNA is TGCGCCAGCAGCTTGGACTTAAACTACAATGAGCAGTTCTTC.